Each of the 23 T cell receptor beta chains below was sequenced from the same sample in a study of T cells in Graves' hyperthyroidism and ophthalmopathy. What was amplified from RNA transcripts were TCR beta CDR3 regions. Carried out on the TCR CDR3, a first-round RT-PCR used the HTBI primer set. TCRdb reprocessed the multiplex PCR reads with MiXCR, giving one entry per CDR3 protein. The sample yields about 640,000 distinct CDR3 sequences, just under 45% seen once. Material: peripheral blood or thyroid tissue (not recorded which). Source of these receptors: an adult man with Graves' disease, either hyperthyroidism or ophthalmopathy (not recorded which).

This clonotype was seen a few times. The chain links TRBV2 to TRBJ1-1, with a tentative D call TRBD1 (6 bases). The CDR3 covers 14 residues. Trimming removed 6 bases from V and 6 bases from J, with 17 bases in between. Germline CDR1 is SNHLY and CDR2 is FYNNEI. CDR3 DNA: TGTGCCAGCAGCCAAGGCCCGGGGGCGGCTGAAGCTTTCTTT. It yields the protein CASSQGPGAAEAFF. Variable domain in full (rest from reference TRBV2 and TRBJ1-1): EPEVTQTPSHQVTQMGQEVILRCVPISNHLYFYWYRQILGQKVEFLVSFYNNEISEKSEIFDDQFSVERPDGSNFTLKIRSTKLEDSAMYFCASSQGPGAAEAFFGQGTRLTVV.

This clonotype was counted many times. The gene calls are TRBV7-2 and TRBJ1-4, with a weak D call TRBD1 (5 bases). This CDR3 has 15 residues. Germline values: CDR1 SGHTA, CDR2 FQGNSA. V lost 1 base to trimming and J lost 4 bases, with 10 bases between them. CDR3 sequence: CASSLGQSHNEKLFF. Here the CDR3 DNA reads TGTGCCAGCAGCTTAGGACAGAGCCATAATGAAAAACTGTTTTTT.

The table lists this clonotype with a few counts. The CDR3 is CATAGASGRETQYF. The DNA of the CDR3 is TGTGCCACCGCGGGGGCTAGCGGTCGGGAGACCCAGTACTTC. The J gene is TRBJ2-5, the V gene TRBV19; possible D gene TRBD2, 7 bases. Per germline, CDR1 LNHDA and CDR2 SQIVND (reference sequence). Trimming removed 10 bases at V and 5 bases at J, with 20 bases between. The CDR3 has 14 amino acids.

The chain has TRBV20-1 and TRBJ2-5; 9 nucleotides agree with TRBD2. The CDR3 runs 17 residues. Looked up from germline, CDR1 is DFQATT and CDR2 is SNEGSKA (reference sequence). J lost 6 bases, V lost 6 bases, and 20 bases had no gene match. CDR3 sequence reads: CSAPGERGAQGQKTQYF. CDR3 coding DNA: TGCAGTGCCCCTGGCGAGCGGGGGGCCCAGGGGCAAAAGACCCAGTACTTC.

The J gene is TRBJ1-3, the V gene TRBV7-6; D gene uncertain. This CDR3 comprises 15 residues. Trimming cost V 2 bases and J 4 bases, with 12 bases left between them. Germline lookup yields CDR1 SGHVS and CDR2 FNYEAQ. The CDR3 loop reads CASSLLAGRGNTIYF. CDR3 bases: TGTGCCAGCAGCTTACTAGCGGGCAGGGGAAACACCATATATTTT.

Turning to this clonotype: At one boundary the junction diverges from the germline segment, which might be a read error. The chain joins TRBV10-3 to TRBJ1-6; TRBD1 might be the D (6 bases). Germline-derived CDR1 and CDR2 are ENHRY and SYGVKD. This CDR3 has 15 amino acids. CDR3 in amino acids: CASSESTGGGSPLHF. CDR3 coding DNA: TGTGCCAGCAGTGAAAGTACTGGGGGCGGTTCACCCCTCCACTTT.

The chain uses TRBV4-1 and TRBJ2-7; D might be TRBD1 (5 bases). The CDR3 covers 16 residues. Germline loops: CDR1 MGHRA, CDR2 YSYEKL. V lost 0 bases to trimming and J lost 2 bases, with 14 bases between them. In nucleotides, the CDR3 is TGCGCCAGCAGCCAAGATTCGACAGCTCCTACCTACGAGCAGTACTTC. It yields the protein CASSQDSTAPTYEQYF.

The V and J genes are TRBV29-1 and TRBJ2-7; 7 bases fit TRBD2. The J segment lost 6 bases and the V segment lost 1 base, leaving 3 bases of the junction unmatched. CDR1 SQVTM and CDR2 ANQGSEA come from the germline V gene. This CDR3 region has 12 residues. Written as DNA, the CDR3 is TGCAGCGTTGAAGTAGGGGAGGGCGAGCAGTACTTC. This sequence encodes CSVEVGEGEQYF.

This clonotype was observed at least ten times. This chain connects TRBV6-5 to TRBJ2-5; D remains ambiguous. Germline V gene data show CDR1 as MNHEY and CDR2 as SVGAGI. The CDR3 totals 14 residues. Trimming took off 0 bases at V and 6 bases at J, with 11 bases between the two ends. CDR3 DNA: TGTGCCAGCAGTTACTCACCGGGCCCTCAGACCCAGTACTTC. Amino acids: CASSYSPGPQTQYF.

The rearrangement joins TRBV7-2 to TRBJ1-2; no clear D. Trimming stripped 5 bases from V and 2 bases from J, with 24 bases between. The CDR3 length is 18 residues. Per germline, CDR1 SGHTA and CDR2 FQGNSA. CDR3 sequence: CASSPDQWRTRLNYGYTF. CDR3 in DNA: TGTGCCAGCAGCCCAGATCAGTGGAGAACCAGATTAAACTATGGCTACACCTTC.

The V gene is TRBV11-1, the J gene TRBJ2-7; no reliable D call. Germline CDR1 SGHAT, CDR2 FQDESV (reference sequence). The CDR3 spans 14 residues. Between the trimmed V and J ends, which lost 3 bases and 4 bases, there was a span of 13 bases. The CDR3 region is CASSFQSGRYEQYF. For the CDR3, the DNA is TGTGCCAGCAGCTTCCAATCTGGGCGTTACGAGCAGTACTTC.

The V call is TRBV20-1, the J call TRBJ2-5; 7 bases line up with TRBD1. The V gene's germline CDR1 is DFQATT and CDR2 SNEGSKA (reference sequence). Trimming at V came to 3 bases and at J to 1 base, leaving 2 bases not matched to a gene. The CDR3 length is 13 residues. The CDR3 DNA sequence: TGCAGTGCTAGGGGGACAGTCCAAGAGACCCAGTACTTC. Amino acids: CSARGTVQETQYF.

This clonotype was detected only once. The chain uses TRBV19 and TRBJ1-6, with D unclear. Germline CDR1 LNHDA, CDR2 SQIVND (reference sequence). The CDR3 consists of 13 residues. Trimming left V 3 bases short and J 7 bases short, with 7 bases between. Here the CDR3 DNA reads TGTGCCAGTAGTATTGTAGACAATTCACCCCTCCACTTT. Protein product: CASSIVDNSPLHF.

Remarks on this clonotype: Since a much larger clone is just one base distant, this may be a read error. The rearrangement joins TRBV2 to TRBJ2-5; D possibly corresponds to TRBD2 (6 bases). Germline V lookup: CDR1 SNHLY, CDR2 FYNNEI. This CDR3 is built from 14 residues. Trimming cost V 7 bases and J 5 bases, with 17 bases left between them. The CDR3 nucleotides read TGTGCCAGCACGAGCGGAGGTGGGAGGGAGACCCAGTACTTC. Its translation: CASTSGGGRETQYF.

In its sample, this clonotype was seen many times. This rearrangement joins TRBV2 to TRBJ1-1; 7 bases align to TRBD1. This CDR3 comprises 14 residues. The trim removed 5 bases at V and 4 bases at J, leaving 7 bases unmatched. The germline gives CDR1 SNHLY, CDR2 FYNNEI. The CDR3 bases are TGTGCCAGCAGTTGGGACAGCGGGCCCACTGAAGCTTTCTTT. This sequence encodes CASSWDSGPTEAFF.

This clonotype was recorded only once. A junction boundary mismatches the germline segment, possibly from a read error. The V gene is TRBV28, the J gene TRBJ2-7; the match to TRBD2 covers 11 bases. Germline CDR1 is MDHEN and CDR2 is SYDVKM. The CDR3 runs to 16 residues. This CDR3 reads CASSPASSGRYHEQHF. Written as DNA, the CDR3 is TGTGCCAGCAGTCCCGCTTCTAGCGGGAGGTACCACGAGCAGCACTTC.

This clonotype was picked up a small number of times. The rearrangement uses TRBV20-1 and TRBJ2-7; weak D call: TRBD1 (6 bases). Trimming removed 4 bases at V and 0 bases at J, with 13 bases between. The CDR3 spans 14 residues. CDR1 is DFQATT and CDR2 is SNEGSKA in the germline V gene (reference sequence). CDR3 DNA: TGCAGTGCTATCCGACAGGACCTCTCCTACGAGCAGTACTTC. Translating it yields CSAIRQDLSYEQYF.

The chain carries TRBV15 and TRBJ2-5; TRBD1 might be the D (6 bases). With 5 bases removed from V and 4 bases from J, the gap between germline ends came to 17 bases. CDR1 is LNHNV and CDR2 is YYDKDF in the germline V gene (reference sequence). This CDR3 has 15 residues. The CDR3 bases are TGTGCCACCAGCCTAGGTACAGGGATCCCAGAGACCCAGTACTTC. Protein sequence: CATSLGTGIPETQYF. Full variable domain (missing parts from reference TRBV15 and TRBJ2-5): DAMVIQNPRYQVTQFGKPVTLSCSQTLNHNVMYWYQQKSSQAPKLLFHYYDKDFNNEADTPDNFQSRRPNTSFCFLDIRSPGLGDTAMYLCATSLGTGIPETQYFGPGTRLLVL.

Turning to this clonotype: One base away lies a much larger clone, so this may be a sequencing read error. The chain recombines TRBV7-2 with TRBJ1-1, with D uncertain. The CDR3 is 14 amino acids. In germline, CDR1 is SGHTA, CDR2 FQGNSA. Here the CDR3 DNA reads TGTGCCAGCAGCTTAGTAGGCAGGCAGACTGAAGCTTCCTTT. Protein sequence: CASSLVGRQTEASF.

V and J are TRBV29-1 and TRBJ2-5, with 10 bases identical to TRBD2. CDR1 is SQVTM and CDR2 is ANQGSEA in the germline V gene. The CDR3 is 15 residues long. Germline trimming cut 3 bases from V and 5 bases from J; bases unmatched to any gene: 9. The CDR3 loop reads CSVDSRTSGVETQYF. CDR3 coding DNA: TGCAGCGTTGATTCCCGGACTAGCGGAGTGGAGACCCAGTACTTC. Complete variable domain (other parts from reference TRBV29-1 and TRBJ2-5): SAVISQKPSRDICQRGTSLTIQCQVDSQVTMMFWYRQQPGQSLTLIATANQGSEATYESGFVIDKFPISRPNLTFSTLTVSNMSPEDSSIYLCSVDSRTSGVETQYFGPGTRLLVL.

The J gene is TRBJ1-6, the V gene TRBV5-4; D perhaps matches TRBD1 (5 bases). CDR1 is SGHNT, CDR2 YYREEE, per germline (reference sequence). Trimming cost V 2 bases and J 7 bases, with 13 bases left between them. This CDR3 has 15 amino acids. DNA of the CDR3: TGTGCCAGCAGCTTTGATCAGGGACGGAATTCACCCCTCCACTTT. It translates to CASSFDQGRNSPLHF.

This clonotype appeared a single time. This chain links TRBV5-4 with TRBJ1-6, with 8 nucleotides matching TRBD1. The germline V gene has CDR1 SGHNT and CDR2 YYREEE (reference sequence). The V segment lost 4 bases and the J segment 7 bases; nucleotides outside the gene matches: 13. The CDR3 loop spans 17 amino acids. The CDR3 here is CASSQDFGGQGNSPLHF. For the CDR3, the DNA is TGTGCCAGCAGCCAAGATTTTGGAGGACAGGGAAATTCACCCCTCCACTTT.

This clonotype was seen at least ten times. The V call is TRBV10-3, the J call TRBJ1-1; possibly TRBD1 for D (5 bases). The CDR3 is made up of 14 amino acids. Germline V lookup: CDR1 ENHRY, CDR2 SYGVKD. V shed 4 bases and J shed 2 bases, with 11 bases lying between them. The CDR3 loop is CAISGADSNTEAFF. The CDR3 nucleotides are TGTGCCATCAGTGGGGCAGACAGTAACACTGAAGCTTTCTTT.